Here is one T cell receptor beta chain with its context. Its antigen is not known. The libraries were made with immunoSEQ v3.0 at survey level. Method: immunoSEQ multiplex PCR; TCRdb's copy keeps in-frame clones and lacks some. Here the sample spans around 31,000 clones, around 85% being singletons. The source of the sample is a study of long-term antiretroviral therapy in people with HIV. Study-wide findings and caveats: Pre-ART expanded clones dominated the repertoire at every time point.

Germline V gene lookup returns CDR1 ENHRY and CDR2 SYGVKD. After removal of 2 bases from V and 5 bases from J, the junction contained 9 bases not matched to a gene. The CDR3 has 17 amino acids. This material consisted of unsorted PBMCs, taken around 5 years before starting antiretroviral therapy. V gene TRBV10-3 combines with J gene TRBJ2-1; 10 nucleotides match TRBD1. The clonotype comes from a man aged 50 or older with HIV. CDR3 nucleotides: TGTGCCATCAGTGAGAGGCTCGGGACAGGGGTTAACAATGAGCAGTTCTTC. Its protein is CAISERLGTGVNNEQFF.